This TCR beta chain came from a study of CD8+ T cells in alopecia areata. Looking at the study overall: Treatment of the treated patients consisted of oral tofacitinib, 5 to 10 mg twice daily.

Looked up from germline, CDR1 is SQVTM and CDR2 is ANQGSEA. CDR3 size: 12 residues. V was pared by 7 bases and J by 9 bases, with 9 bases of the junction left unmatched. Study-level findings and limits: The study found TCR sharing across patients less clear than in mice, possibly for HLA reasons.

Punch biopsies of lesional scalp, plus peripheral blood, were taken from alopecia areata patients. Sorted out of PBMCs were CD4+ T cells and CD8+ T cells. Once RNA had been extracted, it was reverse transcribed into cDNA to act as the sequencing template. Profiled with immunoSEQ multiplex PCR; TCRdb holds only in-frame clones, not every one. The profile covers 140,000 to 150,000 clones, with about half appearing a single time and less than 1% taken by the ten largest. The table lists this clone with a few counts. Antigen: not known. This specimen consisted of CD4+ T cells sorted from blood, obtained at week 0. The receptor was derived from a human donor with alopecia areata. This chain uses TRBV29-1 with TRBJ1-5, with TRBD1 matching 7 bases. In DNA form, the CDR3 reads TGCAGCGCCGGGGACAGCTCGGGGCCCCAGCATTTT. This sequence encodes CSAGDSSGPQHF.